A selection of T cell receptor beta chains follows, all from one sample in a study of cytomegalovirus exposure and HLA in healthy donors. The assay was immunoSEQ multiplex PCR, and TCRdb's table has in-frame clones only and misses some. Of approximately 110,000 clones in the sample, 78% were seen once. The sample comprised PBMCs. These receptor sequences come from a male donor in good health and CMV-seronegative. Both conserved end residues are part of each CDR3. The D gene is left open where the match is weak. Clone size appears in some rows only: once, few, many, or a class for an expanded clone.

j_call: TRBJ2-7; cdr3_length: 14; clone_size: NA; d_call: NA; v_call: TRBV21-1; cdr3_nt: TGTGCCAGCAGCGGGGCTAGCGGGGTTAGGGAGCAGTACTTC; cdr3_aa: CASSGASGVREQYF
j_call: TRBJ2-5; cdr3_length: 17; clone_size: NA; d_call: TRBD2; v_call: TRBV11-2; cdr3_nt: TGTGCCAGCAGCTGGGGAGGACTAGTTTCGGCTACGGAGACCCAGTACTTC; cdr3_aa: CASSWGGLVSATETQYF
j_call: TRBJ2-2; cdr3_length: 15; clone_size: NA; d_call: NA; v_call: TRBV5-1; cdr3_nt: TGCGCCAGCAGCTTGAGACAGGCGAACACCGGGGAGCTGTTTTTT; cdr3_aa: CASSLRQANTGELFF
j_call: TRBJ1-2; cdr3_length: 17; clone_size: NA; d_call: NA; v_call: TRBV27; cdr3_nt: TGTGCCAGCAGTTCCGCCTCGTGGCAGGCGCCTTCGGGGGGCTACACCTTC; cdr3_aa: CASSSASWQAPSGGYTF
j_call: TRBJ1-1; cdr3_length: 14; clone_size: NA; d_call: NA; v_call: TRBV5-1; cdr3_nt: TGCGCCAGCAGCGCACAACCGGGACATATGGAAGCTTTCTTT; cdr3_aa: CASSAQPGHMEAFF
j_call: TRBJ2-4; cdr3_length: 15; clone_size: NA; d_call: TRBD1; v_call: TRBV28; cdr3_nt: TGTGCCAGCAGTACGACGGGACAGGGTTTTCACATTCAGTACTTC; cdr3_aa: CASSTTGQGFHIQYF
j_call: TRBJ2-1; cdr3_length: 18; clone_size: NA; d_call: TRBD2; v_call: TRBV28; cdr3_nt: TGTGCCAGCAGTTTATCGTCTACTAGCGGGGGAACCTACAATGAGCAGTTCTTC; cdr3_aa: CASSLSSTSGGTYNEQFF
j_call: TRBJ1-1; cdr3_length: 17; clone_size: NA; d_call: NA; v_call: TRBV19; cdr3_nt: TGTGCCAGTAGTATCTCCCTCGCCCAGGGGTATGGAGCTGAAGCTTTCTTT; cdr3_aa: CASSISLAQGYGAEAFF
j_call: TRBJ1-4; cdr3_length: 16; clone_size: few; d_call: TRBD1; v_call: TRBV4-1; cdr3_nt: TGCGCCAGCAGCCACCGTTGGGGACAGGGCAATGAAAAACTGTTTTTT; cdr3_aa: CASSHRWGQGNEKLFF
j_call: TRBJ2-2; cdr3_length: 15; clone_size: NA; d_call: NA; v_call: TRBV7-9; cdr3_nt: TGTGCCAGCAGCGCCTCGAGGGAATCCACCGGGGAGCTGTTTTTT; cdr3_aa: CASSASRESTGELFF
j_call: TRBJ2-7; cdr3_length: 17; clone_size: NA; d_call: TRBD2; v_call: TRBV5-1; cdr3_nt: TGCGCCAGCAGCTTTTCCCGAAGGACTAGCGGGGCGGGTGAGCAGTACTTC; cdr3_aa: CASSFSRRTSGAGEQYF
j_call: TRBJ2-1; cdr3_length: 13; clone_size: NA; d_call: TRBD2; v_call: TRBV4-1; cdr3_nt: TGCGCCAGCAGCCAAGATCGGGAGGGGATGGAGGTCTTC; cdr3_aa: CASSQDREGMEVF
j_call: TRBJ2-3; cdr3_length: 11; clone_size: once; d_call: NA; v_call: TRBV30; cdr3_nt: TGTGCCTGGAGCGTTCGGTATACGCAGTATTTT; cdr3_aa: CAWSVRYTQYF
j_call: TRBJ2-3; cdr3_length: 17; clone_size: NA; d_call: TRBD2; v_call: TRBV5-4; cdr3_nt: TGTGCCAGCAGCTTGGCGTTAGCGGGAGGGCCCTTAGATACGCAGTATTTT; cdr3_aa: CASSLALAGGPLDTQYF
j_call: TRBJ1-4; cdr3_length: 15; clone_size: NA; d_call: NA; v_call: TRBV9; cdr3_nt: TGTGCCAGCAGCGTAGCTGGGGGGGCATGGGAAAAACTGTTTTTT; cdr3_aa: CASSVAGGAWEKLFF
j_call: TRBJ2-1; cdr3_length: 13; clone_size: once; d_call: NA; v_call: TRBV11-3; cdr3_nt: TGTGCCAGCAGCCCTTCGGTACCTCGGGAGCAGTTCTTC; cdr3_aa: CASSPSVPREQFF
j_call: TRBJ1-5; cdr3_length: 13; clone_size: NA; d_call: NA; v_call: TRBV2; cdr3_nt: TGTGCCAGCAGTGAGAGCGGTAATCAGCCCCAGCATTTT; cdr3_aa: CASSESGNQPQHF
j_call: TRBJ2-7; cdr3_length: 13; clone_size: NA; d_call: TRBD1; v_call: TRBV29-1; cdr3_nt: TGCAGCGTGGGGACAGATATAACCTACGAGCAGTACTTC; cdr3_aa: CSVGTDITYEQYF
j_call: TRBJ1-2; cdr3_length: 15; clone_size: NA; d_call: TRBD1; v_call: TRBV10-3; cdr3_nt: TGTGCCATCAGTATAACCGGGACAGGGGCGTATGGCTACACCTTC; cdr3_aa: CAISITGTGAYGYTF
j_call: TRBJ2-3; cdr3_length: 15; clone_size: NA; d_call: NA; v_call: TRBV5-1; cdr3_nt: TGCGCCAGCAGCTTGGGAGGACAGTCCGCGGATACGCAGTATTTT; cdr3_aa: CASSLGGQSADTQYF
j_call: TRBJ2-1; cdr3_length: 14; clone_size: few; d_call: NA; v_call: TRBV6-1; cdr3_nt: TGTGCCAGCAGTGTTGTGGGAGTAAACAATGAGCAGTTCTTC; cdr3_aa: CASSVVGVNNEQFF
j_call: TRBJ1-1; cdr3_length: 14; clone_size: NA; d_call: NA; v_call: TRBV5-1; cdr3_nt: TGCGCCAGCAGCTTTCACGACAGGTACACTGAAGCTTTCTTT; cdr3_aa: CASSFHDRYTEAFF
j_call: TRBJ1-5; cdr3_length: 15; clone_size: NA; d_call: NA; v_call: TRBV6-5; cdr3_nt: TGTGCCAGCAGTTACTCAGGGGGTAACAATCAGCCCCAGCATTTT; cdr3_aa: CASSYSGGNNQPQHF
j_call: TRBJ2-6; cdr3_length: 17; clone_size: NA; d_call: NA; v_call: TRBV19; cdr3_nt: TGTGCCAGTAGTCTTAGACAGGCTACCTCTGGGGCCAACGTCCTGACTTTC; cdr3_aa: CASSLRQATSGANVLTF
j_call: TRBJ1-1; cdr3_length: 15; clone_size: NA; d_call: NA; v_call: TRBV7-2; cdr3_nt: TGTGCCAGCAGCTTAGTCGGGGGGCCCGGTACTGAAGCTTTCTTT; cdr3_aa: CASSLVGGPGTEAFF
j_call: TRBJ2-2; cdr3_length: 16; clone_size: NA; d_call: TRBD2; v_call: TRBV28; cdr3_nt: TGTGCCAGCAGTATATCCGGACTAGCGGGCACCGGGGAGCTGTTTTTT; cdr3_aa: CASSISGLAGTGELFF
j_call: TRBJ1-5; cdr3_length: 12; clone_size: NA; d_call: NA; v_call: TRBV25-1; cdr3_nt: TGTGCCAGCAGTGAATCAGGTCAGCCCCAGCATTTT; cdr3_aa: CASSESGQPQHF
j_call: TRBJ2-3; cdr3_length: 15; clone_size: NA; d_call: NA; v_call: TRBV11-3; cdr3_nt: TGTGCCAGCAGCTTAGCCTCTAGGGGGGGAGATACGCAGTATTTT; cdr3_aa: CASSLASRGGDTQYF
j_call: TRBJ1-2; cdr3_length: 15; clone_size: NA; d_call: TRBD1; v_call: TRBV19; cdr3_nt: TGTGCCAGTAGTATGCCCGACAGGGTTAACTATGGCTACACCTTC; cdr3_aa: CASSMPDRVNYGYTF
j_call: TRBJ2-1; cdr3_length: 14; clone_size: NA; d_call: TRBD2; v_call: TRBV7-8; cdr3_nt: TGTGCCAGCAGCTTGGGCGGGAGGGCCTCTGAGCAGTTCTTC; cdr3_aa: CASSLGGRASEQFF
j_call: TRBJ1-2; cdr3_length: 15; clone_size: NA; d_call: TRBD1; v_call: TRBV14; cdr3_nt: TGTGCCAGCAGCCAAGTCCAGGGGGCTAACTATGGCTACACCTTC; cdr3_aa: CASSQVQGANYGYTF
j_call: TRBJ2-2; cdr3_length: 16; clone_size: NA; d_call: TRBD2; v_call: TRBV7-9; cdr3_nt: TGTGCCAGCAGCTCAAGCGGGAGGGGAAGAACCGGGGAGCTGTTTTTT; cdr3_aa: CASSSSGRGRTGELFF
j_call: TRBJ1-2; cdr3_length: 14; clone_size: NA; d_call: TRBD1; v_call: TRBV7-2; cdr3_nt: TGTGCCAGCAGCCCCGACAGGGGGCCGAGGGGCTACACCTTC; cdr3_aa: CASSPDRGPRGYTF
j_call: TRBJ2-5; cdr3_length: 13; clone_size: once; d_call: TRBD2; v_call: TRBV7-8; cdr3_nt: TGTGCCAGCAGCCTCGGGAGGGTAGAGACCCAGTACTTC; cdr3_aa: CASSLGRVETQYF
j_call: TRBJ1-5; cdr3_length: 14; clone_size: NA; d_call: TRBD1; v_call: TRBV7-2; cdr3_nt: TGTGCCAGCAGCTTGGACAGGGTCGGTCAGCCCCAGCATTTT; cdr3_aa: CASSLDRVGQPQHF
j_call: TRBJ2-7; cdr3_length: 14; clone_size: NA; d_call: NA; v_call: TRBV10-1; cdr3_nt: TGCGCCAGCAAGTCGACAGCCTCCTCCTACGAGCAGTACTTC; cdr3_aa: CASKSTASSYEQYF
j_call: TRBJ2-5; cdr3_length: 15; clone_size: NA; d_call: NA; v_call: TRBV30; cdr3_nt: TGTGCCTGGGCCCGCGACCGGGGGGCGGGAGAGACCCAGTACTTC; cdr3_aa: CAWARDRGAGETQYF
j_call: TRBJ2-2; cdr3_length: 17; clone_size: NA; d_call: TRBD2; v_call: TRBV18; cdr3_nt: TGTGCCAGCTCACCACCGACTAGCGGGAGGCGAACCGGGGAGCTGTTTTTT; cdr3_aa: CASSPPTSGRRTGELFF
j_call: TRBJ2-3; cdr3_length: 14; clone_size: NA; d_call: TRBD1; v_call: TRBV19; cdr3_nt: TGTGCCAGTGCCGGGACAGGGGAGGCAGATACGCAGTATTTT; cdr3_aa: CASAGTGEADTQYF
j_call: TRBJ2-3; cdr3_length: 15; clone_size: NA; d_call: NA; v_call: TRBV10-3; cdr3_nt: TGTGCCATTTATCCCGGGGAGCCCGAGGCAGATACGCAGTATTTT; cdr3_aa: CAIYPGEPEADTQYF
j_call: TRBJ2-7; cdr3_length: 13; clone_size: NA; d_call: NA; v_call: TRBV18; cdr3_nt: TGTGCCAGCGCCCGAGGCACCACCTACGAGCAGTACTTC; cdr3_aa: CASARGTTYEQYF
j_call: TRBJ1-1; cdr3_length: 14; clone_size: NA; d_call: NA; v_call: TRBV5-4; cdr3_nt: TGTGCCAGCAGCTTGGCAGGGGACGGCACTGAAGCTTTCTTT; cdr3_aa: CASSLAGDGTEAFF
j_call: TRBJ1-2; cdr3_length: 13; clone_size: NA; d_call: NA; v_call: TRBV5-6; cdr3_nt: TGTGCCAGCAGCTTGGGACAGAACTATGGCTACACCTTC; cdr3_aa: CASSLGQNYGYTF
j_call: TRBJ2-7; cdr3_length: 12; clone_size: NA; d_call: NA; v_call: TRBV13; cdr3_nt: TGTGCCAGCAGCTCTCGCTCCTACGAGCAGTACTTC; cdr3_aa: CASSSRSYEQYF
j_call: TRBJ1-1; cdr3_length: 14; clone_size: few; d_call: NA; v_call: TRBV19; cdr3_nt: TGTGCCAGTAGTATTTCCAGGGCAGACACTGAAGCTTTCTTT; cdr3_aa: CASSISRADTEAFF
j_call: TRBJ2-5; cdr3_length: 14; clone_size: NA; d_call: TRBD2; v_call: TRBV7-2; cdr3_nt: TGTGCCAGCAGCCCCGCGGGAGTTCGGGAGACCCAGTACTTC; cdr3_aa: CASSPAGVRETQYF
j_call: TRBJ2-3; cdr3_length: 15; clone_size: NA; d_call: NA; v_call: TRBV9; cdr3_nt: TGTGCCAGCAGCGAAGGGCTAGCGAGGCCAGATACGCAGTATTTT; cdr3_aa: CASSEGLARPDTQYF
j_call: TRBJ1-1; cdr3_length: 15; clone_size: NA; d_call: TRBD1; v_call: TRBV4-3; cdr3_nt: TGCGCCAGCACCTCTGCAGGGGGCGCAAATGGTGAAGCTTTCTTT; cdr3_aa: CASTSAGGANGEAFF
j_call: TRBJ2-5; cdr3_length: 13; clone_size: NA; d_call: NA; v_call: TRBV7-7; cdr3_nt: TGTGCTAGCAGCCGCGGGAACCAAGAGACCCAGTACTTC; cdr3_aa: CASSRGNQETQYF
j_call: TRBJ1-2; cdr3_length: 13; clone_size: NA; d_call: NA; v_call: TRBV7-6; cdr3_nt: TGTGCCAGCAGCTTGGAACAGGGAGATGGCTACACCTTC; cdr3_aa: CASSLEQGDGYTF
j_call: TRBJ2-1; cdr3_length: 14; clone_size: NA; d_call: NA; v_call: TRBV28; cdr3_nt: TGTGCCAGCAGTTCTACCCGACAGTACAATGAGCAGTTCTTC; cdr3_aa: CASSSTRQYNEQFF
j_call: TRBJ2-2; cdr3_length: 14; clone_size: NA; d_call: NA; v_call: TRBV4-2; cdr3_nt: TGTGCCAGCAGCCAAGAAAATTTCGCCGGGGAGCTGTTTTTT; cdr3_aa: CASSQENFAGELFF
j_call: TRBJ1-2; cdr3_length: 13; clone_size: NA; d_call: TRBD1; v_call: TRBV6-5; cdr3_nt: TGTGCCAGCAGGATACAGGGGTTTGGTGGCTACACCTTC; cdr3_aa: CASRIQGFGGYTF
j_call: TRBJ2-7; cdr3_length: 15; clone_size: NA; d_call: TRBD2; v_call: TRBV6-6; cdr3_nt: TGTGCCAGCAGTTCCCCTCGAGCGGGAGGTAACGAGCAGTACTTC; cdr3_aa: CASSSPRAGGNEQYF
j_call: TRBJ2-2; cdr3_length: 15; clone_size: NA; d_call: TRBD2; v_call: TRBV5-1; cdr3_nt: TGCGCCAGCAGTCCCGGGACTAAGAACACCGGGGAGCTGTTTTTT; cdr3_aa: CASSPGTKNTGELFF
j_call: TRBJ2-2; cdr3_length: 15; clone_size: NA; d_call: TRBD1; v_call: TRBV6-5; cdr3_nt: TGTGCCAGCAGTCCAGGGACAGGGGCCACCGGGGAGCTGTTTTTT; cdr3_aa: CASSPGTGATGELFF
j_call: TRBJ1-5; cdr3_length: 16; clone_size: NA; d_call: NA; v_call: TRBV19; cdr3_nt: TGTGCCAGTACCCCCGGACAGCGATATAGCAATCAGCCCCAGCATTTT; cdr3_aa: CASTPGQRYSNQPQHF
j_call: TRBJ2-5; cdr3_length: 15; clone_size: NA; d_call: TRBD2; v_call: TRBV7-3; cdr3_nt: TGTGCCAGCAGCATAGGGACTAACTCCCAAGAGACCCAGTACTTC; cdr3_aa: CASSIGTNSQETQYF
j_call: TRBJ2-2; cdr3_length: 15; clone_size: NA; d_call: TRBD2; v_call: TRBV10-1; cdr3_nt: TGCGCCAGCAGTGAACGTCTAGCGGGAACCGGGGAGCTGTTTTTT; cdr3_aa: CASSERLAGTGELFF